The 27 T cell receptor beta chains listed next were all sequenced from one sample in a study of T cells in Graves' hyperthyroidism and ophthalmopathy. Amplified regions were TCR beta CDR3 sequences from RNA transcripts. HTBI primers drove first-round RT-PCR of the TCR CDR3. TCRdb re-derived calls from the multiplex PCR reads in MiXCR, one entry per CDR3 protein. The profile shows roughly 840,000 distinct CDR3 sequences, about 38% of them singletons. Source material: blood. All receptors come from a young man with Graves' hyperthyroidism.

There are a few counts of this clonotype. The V gene is TRBV7-9, the J gene TRBJ2-7, with a possible D match to TRBD1 (6 bases). V lost 4 bases to trimming and J lost 0 bases, with 13 bases between them. CDR1 SEHNR and CDR2 FQNEAQ come from the germline V gene (reference sequence). The CDR3 runs to 15 residues. CDR3 protein: CASSSTGLTSYEQYF. In DNA form, the CDR3 reads TGTGCCAGCAGCTCGACAGGCCTGACCTCCTACGAGCAGTACTTC.

This clonotype was detected ten times or more. The chain links TRBV20-1 to TRBJ1-5, with TRBD1 as a possible D gene (5 bases). Germline lookup yields CDR1 DFQATT and CDR2 SNEGSKA (reference sequence). This CDR3 region has 13 residues. Trimming left V 1 base short and J 6 bases short, with 10 bases between. The chain's CDR3 is CSARGEGSQPQHF. Written as DNA, the CDR3 is TGCAGTGCTAGAGGGGAGGGGAGTCAGCCCCAGCATTTT.

The genes are TRBV29-1 and TRBJ1-5; the D gene is possibly TRBD1 (5 bases). V was clipped by 4 bases and J by 2 bases, with 12 bases between them. This CDR3 contains 14 residues. The germline V gene has CDR1 SQVTM and CDR2 ANQGSEA. The CDR3: CSVVAGVGNQPQHF. The DNA of the CDR3 is TGCAGCGTTGTCGCGGGGGTGGGCAATCAGCCCCAGCATTTT.

This clonotype was counted once. CDR3 sequence: CASSLGIPIYF. DNA of the CDR3: TGTGCCAGCAGCCTGGGAATCCCCATATATTTT. The chain employs TRBV7-2 and TRBJ1-3; D ambiguous. V was clipped by 5 bases and J by 11 bases, with 10 bases between them. The CDR3 consists of 11 residues. Germline CDR1 SGHTA, CDR2 FQGNSA.

This clonotype was counted at least ten times. The chain recombines TRBV4-1 with TRBJ2-7; D may correspond to TRBD1 or TRBD2 (5 bases each). V was pared by 1 base and J by 2 bases, with 9 bases between. The CDR3 consists of 14 residues. Germline V gene data show CDR1 as MGHRA and CDR2 as YSYEKL. The CDR3, as DNA: TGCGCCAGCAGCCAAGTCGAGGGACCCTACGAGCAGTACTTC. Its protein product is CASSQVEGPYEQYF.

To note about this clonotype: It differs at one base from a far larger clone, so likely a read error. The rearrangement joins TRBV2 to TRBJ2-5; TRBD2 is a possible D gene (5 bases). Germline CDR1 reads SNHLY; CDR2 reads FYNNEI. Trimming cost V 8 bases and J 7 bases, with 8 bases left between them. The CDR3 has 10 amino acids. CDR3 in amino acids: CASREGTQYF. The CDR3 DNA reads as TGTGCCAGCCGGGAAGGGACCCAGTACTTC.

This clonotype was recorded many times. The rearrangement uses TRBV7-9 and TRBJ2-7; D is undetermined. V was clipped by 1 base and J by 2 bases, with 9 bases between them. Germline V gene sequence: CDR1 SEHNR, CDR2 FQNEAQ (reference sequence). This CDR3 spans 14 amino acids. In DNA, the CDR3 is TGTGCCAGCAGCTTAGGACCGTCGCCCTACGAGCAGTACTTC. The encoded protein is CASSLGPSPYEQYF.

In its sample, this clonotype was seen once. The chain recombines TRBV7-6 with TRBJ2-3, with TRBD1 as a possible D gene (6 bases). The CDR3 has 14 residues. With 4 bases removed from V and 3 bases from J, the gap between germline ends came to 11 bases. CDR1 and CDR2 (germline): SGHVS, FNYEAQ. Written as DNA, the CDR3 is TGTGCCAGCAGCTCCCTCGGACAGACAGATACGCAGTATTTT. Translation: CASSSLGQTDTQYF.

The table lists this clonotype with a count of one. The J gene is TRBJ2-5, the V gene TRBV20-1; tentative D call: TRBD1 (5 bases). The CDR3 is 13 residues long. The V gene lost 4 bases and the J gene lost 5 bases, with 14 bases spanning the gap. Looked up from germline, CDR1 is DFQATT and CDR2 is SNEGSKA (reference sequence). CDR3 region: CSAKDGAGETQYF. CDR3 nucleotide sequence: TGCAGTGCTAAGGATGGGGCAGGGGAGACCCAGTACTTC.

The rearrangement uses TRBV5-4 and TRBJ2-5; 10 bases fit TRBD2. The CDR3 spans 18 residues. The V gene's germline CDR1 is SGHNT and CDR2 YYREEE (reference sequence). J lost 1 base, V lost 1 base, and 10 bases had no gene match. The CDR3 nucleotides are TGTGCCAGCAGCTTGCCCCTCGGGACTAGCGCCTCCCAAGAGACCCAGTACTTC. Translated: CASSLPLGTSASQETQYF.

The CDR3 protein is CAIGLTAAGNEQYF. CDR3 coding DNA: TGTGCCATCGGGTTGACAGCGGCAGGGAACGAGCAGTACTTC. The rearrangement links TRBV10-3 to TRBJ2-7; D tentatively fits TRBD1 or TRBD2 (5 bases each). There are 14 residues in the CDR3. The V gene's germline CDR1 is ENHRY and CDR2 SYGVKD. V was cut by 8 bases and J by 5 bases, with 19 bases left in between.

This clonotype was found a few times. The V call is TRBV12-3 or TRBV12-4, the J call TRBJ1-3, with D possibly being TRBD1 (5 bases). V lost 7 bases and J 8 bases, leaving 12 bases between the germline ends. The CDR3 covers 12 residues. In DNA, the CDR3 is TGTGCCAGCACTACTCTAGGGGACACCATATATTTT. It is translated as CASTTLGDTIYF.

The sample holds many counts of this clonotype. The rearrangement uses TRBV9 and TRBJ1-6; 9 bases fit TRBD1. Germline CDR1 SGDLS, CDR2 YYNGEE. The CDR3 is made up of 15 amino acids. The V gene end was trimmed by 3 bases and the J gene end by 9 bases; junction bases not matched to a gene: 7. The CDR3 spells CASSEDRGVGSPLHF. Here the CDR3 DNA reads TGTGCCAGCAGCGAAGACAGGGGGGTGGGTTCACCCCTCCACTTT. Full variable domain (rest looked up from reference TRBV9 and TRBJ1-6): DSGVTQTPKHLITATGQRVTLRCSPRSGDLSVYWYQQSLDQGLQFLIQYYNGEERAKGNILERFSAQQFPDLHSELNLSSLELGDSALYFCASSEDRGVGSPLHFGNGTRLTVT.

Points on this clonotype: Germline and junction disagree at one end, which may indicate a read error. The V call is TRBV2, the J call TRBJ2-5; D is ambiguous. Per germline, CDR1 SNHLY and CDR2 FYNNEI. The CDR3 covers 14 residues. The CDR3 spells CASRGLLLQEAQYF. The CDR3 coding sequence is TGTGCCAGCAGGGGTCTCCTACTCCAAGAGGCCCAGTACTTC.

This clonotype was detected once. The chain couples TRBV7-9 to TRBJ1-1; no firm D call. The germline V gene encodes CDR1 SEHNR and CDR2 FQNEAQ (reference sequence). The CDR3 runs 15 residues. V lost 5 bases, J lost 7 bases, and 20 bases lay in between. CDR3: CASSLNPPTSNEAFF. DNA of the CDR3: TGTGCCAGCAGCCTTAACCCCCCGACGTCCAATGAAGCTTTCTTT.

Details on this clonotype: A read error may be the cause here, since a much bigger clone is one base away. No conserved phenylalanine or tryptophan is present at the end of the CDR3, so a read error is the likely explanation. V usage is TRBV25-1 and J usage is TRBJ2-7; 10 bases are a match to TRBD1. Germline V gives CDR1 MGHDK, CDR2 SYGVNS. V was clipped by 0 bases and J by 6 bases; unmatched bases: 2. The CDR3 extends over 14 amino acids. CDR3 amino acids: CASSEYGTGVEQYL. The CDR3 DNA follows: TGTGCCAGCAGTGAATACGGGACAGGGGTCGAGCAGTACCTC.

Remarks on this clonotype: It may be a read error: a sequence one base away is much more abundant. The rearrangement joins TRBV19 to TRBJ2-7, with a weak D call TRBD1 (6 bases). The CDR3 runs to 13 residues. CDR1 and CDR2 from the germline V gene are LNHDA and SQIVND (reference sequence). The CDR3 region has the DNA TGTGCCAGTAGCACAGGGAGAGCCTACGAGCAGTGCTTC. Its translation: CASSTGRAYEQCF.

This clonotype was picked up many times. The chain joins TRBV12-3 or TRBV12-4 to TRBJ1-1; D is unresolved. Trimming pared 6 bases from V and 3 bases from J, leaving 11 bases between. CDR3 length equals 13 residues. The CDR3 nucleotides read TGTGCCAGCAGGAACGGACTTGACACTGAAGCTTTCTTT. Encoded protein: CASRNGLDTEAFF.

The chain has TRBV4-1 and TRBJ1-1; D is unresolved. V lost 4 bases and J lost 5, with 14 bases in between. Per the germline V gene, CDR1 is MGHRA and CDR2 is YSYEKL. The CDR3 totals 14 residues. This chain's CDR3 is CASSPISLMTEAFF. The DNA of the CDR3 is TGCGCCAGCAGCCCGATCTCGTTAATGACTGAAGCTTTCTTT.

This chain links TRBV4-1 with TRBJ2-7, with 8 positions matching TRBD1. This CDR3 region has 15 residues. Germline V gene sequence: CDR1 MGHRA, CDR2 YSYEKL. Germline trimming cut 1 base from V and 2 bases from J; bases unmatched to any gene: 4. The CDR3 here is CASSQVGQGPYEQYF. The CDR3, as DNA: TGCGCCAGCAGCCAAGTCGGACAGGGACCCTACGAGCAGTACTTC.

V and J are TRBV29-1 and TRBJ2-5; D is unresolved. Trimming shortened V by 7 bases and J by 3 bases, and 12 bases separated the two germline ends. CDR3 length: 12 residues. Per germline, CDR1 SQVTM and CDR2 ANQGSEA. The CDR3 sequence: CSAAGIEETQYF. The CDR3 bases are TGCAGCGCCGCCGGTATTGAAGAGACCCAGTACTTC.

The gene calls are TRBV4-3 and TRBJ2-7; D might be TRBD2 (6 bases). Deletions cut 1 base from V and 4 bases from J, with 8 bases between. CDR1 is LGHNA, CDR2 YSLEER, per germline. The CDR3 contains 13 residues. The DNA of the CDR3 is TGCGCCAGCAGCCAAGGCGGGGAATACGAGCAGTACTTC. As protein: CASSQGGEYEQYF.

CDR3 coding DNA: TGTGCCAGTAGTATATCTAACAGCTACAATGAAAAACTGTTTTTT. Translated, it gives CASSISNSYNEKLFF. The V call is TRBV19, the J call TRBJ1-4, with D hard to call. The CDR3 is made up of 15 amino acids. In germline, CDR1 is LNHDA, CDR2 SQIVND (reference sequence). Trimming left V 2 bases short and J 5 bases short, with 12 bases between.

This clonotype was observed at least ten times. This chain links TRBV29-1 with TRBJ2-2, with D maybe TRBD2 (6 bases). From germline, CDR1 is SQVTM and CDR2 ANQGSEA. This CDR3 has 13 residues. In DNA, the CDR3 is TGCAGTGGGGAGGCGGCGAACACCGGGGAGCTGTTTTTT. Translated: CSGEAANTGELFF.

Ten or more counts support this clonotype. J is TRBJ2-7 and V is TRBV5-1; the D is unclear. This CDR3 comprises 15 residues. Germline V CDR1 and CDR2: SGHRS, YFSETQ. Trimming stripped 0 bases from V and 0 bases from J, with 10 bases between. This CDR3 reads CASSLEARSSYEQYF. CDR3 nucleotide sequence: TGCGCCAGCAGCTTGGAGGCACGGAGCTCCTACGAGCAGTACTTC.

V is TRBV29-1 and J is TRBJ1-1; 12 bases line up with TRBD1. CDR3 size: 17 residues. The J segment lost 1 base and the V segment lost 1 base, leaving 7 bases of the junction unmatched. Germline V CDR1 and CDR2: SQVTM, ANQGSEA. The CDR3 DNA reads as TGCAGCGTTGAAGCTTGGGGGGACAGGGGGCCGAACACTGAAGCTTTCTTT. Translating it yields CSVEAWGDRGPNTEAFF.

Ten or more counts support this clonotype. The chain is built from TRBV2 and TRBJ1-3; D not resolved. The germline V gene encodes CDR1 SNHLY and CDR2 FYNNEI. Between the trimmed V and J ends, which lost 3 bases and 0 bases, there was a span of 6 bases. There are 14 residues in the CDR3. CDR3 protein: CASSDRISGNTIYF. CDR3 DNA sequence: TGTGCCAGCAGTGATAGGATCTCTGGAAACACCATATATTTT.